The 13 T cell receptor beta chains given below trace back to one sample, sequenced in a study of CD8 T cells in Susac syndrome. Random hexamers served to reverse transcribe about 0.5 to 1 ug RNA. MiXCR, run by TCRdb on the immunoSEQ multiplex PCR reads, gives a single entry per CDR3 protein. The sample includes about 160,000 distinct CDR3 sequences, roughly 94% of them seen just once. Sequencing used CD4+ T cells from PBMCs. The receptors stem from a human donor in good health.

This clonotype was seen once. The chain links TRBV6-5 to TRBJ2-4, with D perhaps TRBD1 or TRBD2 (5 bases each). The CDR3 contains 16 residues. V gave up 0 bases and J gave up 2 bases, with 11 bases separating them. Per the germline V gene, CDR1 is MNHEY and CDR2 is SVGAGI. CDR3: CASSYSSSGPKNIQYF. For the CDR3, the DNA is TGTGCCAGCAGTTACTCGAGTTCGGGGCCCAAAAACATTCAGTACTTC.

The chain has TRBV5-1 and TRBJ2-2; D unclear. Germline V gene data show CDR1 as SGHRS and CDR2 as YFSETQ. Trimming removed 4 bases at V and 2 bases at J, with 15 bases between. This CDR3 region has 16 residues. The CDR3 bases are TGCGCCAGCAGCCAGCTTCCTCAGGCCAACACCGGGGAGCTGTTTTTT. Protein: CASSQLPQANTGELFF.

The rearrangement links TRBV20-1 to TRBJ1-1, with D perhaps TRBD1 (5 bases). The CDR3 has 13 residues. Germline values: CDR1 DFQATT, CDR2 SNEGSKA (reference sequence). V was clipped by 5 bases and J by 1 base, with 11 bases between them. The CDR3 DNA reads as TGCAGTGCTTCGGGACCGACGAACACTGAAGCTTTCTTT. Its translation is CSASGPTNTEAFF.

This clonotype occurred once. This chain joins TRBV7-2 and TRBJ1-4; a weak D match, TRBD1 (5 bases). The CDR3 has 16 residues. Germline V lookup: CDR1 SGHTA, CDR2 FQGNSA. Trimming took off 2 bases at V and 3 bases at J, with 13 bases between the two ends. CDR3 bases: TGTGCCAGCAGCTTACTCTCACCGGGGCCTAATGAAAAACTGTTTTTT. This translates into CASSLLSPGPNEKLFF.

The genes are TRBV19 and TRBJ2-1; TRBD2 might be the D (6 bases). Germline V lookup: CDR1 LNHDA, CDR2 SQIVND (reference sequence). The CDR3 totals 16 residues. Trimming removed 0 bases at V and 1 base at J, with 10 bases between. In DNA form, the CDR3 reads TGTGCCAGTAGTATAGATCGTAGCGGATCCTACAATGAGCAGTTCTTC. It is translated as CASSIDRSGSYNEQFF.

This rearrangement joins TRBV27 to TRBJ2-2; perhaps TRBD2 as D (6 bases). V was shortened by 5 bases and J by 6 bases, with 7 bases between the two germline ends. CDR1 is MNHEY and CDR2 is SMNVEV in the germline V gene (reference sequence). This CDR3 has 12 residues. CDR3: CASSREAGELFF. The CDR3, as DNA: TGTGCCAGCAGTAGGGAGGCCGGGGAGCTGTTTTTT.

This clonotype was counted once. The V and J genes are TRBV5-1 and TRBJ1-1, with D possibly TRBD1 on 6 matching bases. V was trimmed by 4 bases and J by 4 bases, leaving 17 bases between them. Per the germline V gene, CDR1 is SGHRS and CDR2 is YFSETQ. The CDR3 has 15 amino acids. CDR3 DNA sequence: TGCGCCAGCAGCGACCCGTCGGGGGCAGGCACTGAAGCTTTCTTT. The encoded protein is CASSDPSGAGTEAFF.

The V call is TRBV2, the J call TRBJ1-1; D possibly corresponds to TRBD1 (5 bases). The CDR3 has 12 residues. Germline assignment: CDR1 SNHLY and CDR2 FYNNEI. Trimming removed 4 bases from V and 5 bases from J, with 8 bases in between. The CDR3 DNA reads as TGTGCCAGCAGTGCCGGACATACTGAAGCTTTCTTT. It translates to CASSAGHTEAFF.

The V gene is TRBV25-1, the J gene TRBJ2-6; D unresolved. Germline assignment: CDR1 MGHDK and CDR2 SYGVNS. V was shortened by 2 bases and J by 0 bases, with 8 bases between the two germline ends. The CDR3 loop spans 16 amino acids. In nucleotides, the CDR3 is TGTGCCAGCAGTGAAAACCCCCTCTCTGGGGCCAACGTCCTGACTTTC. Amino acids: CASSENPLSGANVLTF.

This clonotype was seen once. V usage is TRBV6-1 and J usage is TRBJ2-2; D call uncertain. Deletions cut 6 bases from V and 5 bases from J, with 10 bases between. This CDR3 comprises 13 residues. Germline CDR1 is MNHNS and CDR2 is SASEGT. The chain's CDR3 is CASRNFGTGELFF. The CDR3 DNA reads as TGTGCCAGCAGAAATTTCGGGACCGGGGAGCTGTTTTTT.

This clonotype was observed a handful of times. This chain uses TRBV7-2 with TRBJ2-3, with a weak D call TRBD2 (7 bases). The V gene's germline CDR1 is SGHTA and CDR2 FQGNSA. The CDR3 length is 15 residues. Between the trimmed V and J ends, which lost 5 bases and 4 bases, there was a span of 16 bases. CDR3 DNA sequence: TGTGCCAGCAGCCGAGTGGGGGGGCCGTCAGATACGCAGTATTTT. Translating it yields CASSRVGGPSDTQYF. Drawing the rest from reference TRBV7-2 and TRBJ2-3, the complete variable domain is GAGVSQSPSNKVTEKGKDVELRCDPISGHTALYWYRQSLGQGLEFLIYFQGNSAPDKSGLPSDRFSAERTGGSVSTLTIQRTQQEDSAVYLCASSRVGGPSDTQYFGPGTRLTVL.

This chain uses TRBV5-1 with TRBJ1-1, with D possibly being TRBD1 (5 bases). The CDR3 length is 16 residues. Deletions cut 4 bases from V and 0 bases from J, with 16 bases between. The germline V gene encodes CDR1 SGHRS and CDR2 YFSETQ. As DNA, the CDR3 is TGCGCCAGCAGCCCCGAGCCGGCAGGGCTGAACACTGAAGCTTTCTTT. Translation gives CASSPEPAGLNTEAFF.

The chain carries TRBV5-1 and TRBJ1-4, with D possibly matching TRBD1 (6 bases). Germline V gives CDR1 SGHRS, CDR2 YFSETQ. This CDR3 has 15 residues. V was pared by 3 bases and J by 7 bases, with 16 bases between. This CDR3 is CASSSSTGFGEKLFF. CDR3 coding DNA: TGCGCCAGCAGCTCATCAACAGGGTTTGGTGAAAAACTGTTTTTT.